This T cell receptor beta chain was sequenced during a study of shared clonotypes between healthy human individuals. Deep-level settings were used for running the assay. Each subset's genomic DNA was shared equally among a number of immunoSEQ plates. This table comes from immunoSEQ multiplex PCR, and its TCRdb copy is limited to in-frame clones, with some not included. The sample has some 2,500,000 clones; over 85% are singletons. Trimming at V came to 5 bases and at J to 4 bases, leaving 7 bases not matched to a gene. The CDR3 has 15 residues. From germline, CDR1 is KGHSH and CDR2 LQKENI. This clonotype was obtained from a man aged 18 to 30 in good health. Some clones in this sample may be carry-over from other donors' samples. The sample was naive CD4+ T cells from PBMCs. Subset specified: CD45RA+ positively selected. The chain has TRBV18 and TRBJ1-4, with 7 bases fitting TRBD1. CDR3 loop: CASSFTGAVNEKLFF. The CDR3, as DNA: TGTGCCAGCTCATTCACAGGGGCAGTTAATGAAAAACTGTTTTTT.